This is a list of T cell receptor beta chains from one sample in a study of blood T cell repertoires in COVID-19. The assay was immunoSEQ multiplex PCR, and TCRdb's table has in-frame clones only and misses some. The sample includes some 200,000 clones, around four fifths of them seen just once. The sequencing sample was made of peripheral blood. All receptors derive from a man in his sixties with COVID-19, enrolled during active disease. Each CDR3 is given with its conserved first and last residue. A D gene is named only where the DNA matches it firmly. Part of the rows lack a size; the others show once, few, many or a class for expanded clones.

d_call: -; v_call: TRBV11-2; j_call: TRBJ1-2; clone_size: -; cdr3_aa: CASSLEGGYGYTF; cdr3_nt: TGTGCCAGCAGCTTAGAGGGGGGGTATGGCTACACCTTC
d_call: TRBD1; v_call: TRBV15; j_call: TRBJ1-5; clone_size: -; cdr3_aa: CATSATGEQPQHF; cdr3_nt: TGTGCCACCAGCGCAACAGGGGAACAGCCCCAGCATTTT
d_call: -; v_call: TRBV6-5; j_call: TRBJ1-2; clone_size: -; cdr3_aa: CASNDGAGGYTF; cdr3_nt: TGTGCCAGCAACGATGGTGCCGGTGGCTACACCTTC
d_call: TRBD1; v_call: TRBV18; j_call: TRBJ1-2; clone_size: -; cdr3_aa: CASSPGTGGTSNYGYTF; cdr3_nt: TGTGCCAGCTCACCAGGGACAGGGGGCACTTCTAACTATGGCTACACCTTC
d_call: -; v_call: TRBV27; j_call: TRBJ1-6; clone_size: -; cdr3_aa: CASSLQYNSPLHF; cdr3_nt: TGTGCCAGCAGTTTACAGTATAATTCACCCCTCCACTTT
d_call: -; v_call: TRBV3-1/TRBV3-2; j_call: TRBJ1-1; clone_size: -; cdr3_aa: CASSQASTEAFF; cdr3_nt: TGTGCCAGCAGCCAAGCTAGTACTGAAGCTTTCTTT
d_call: -; v_call: TRBV7-9; j_call: TRBJ2-2; clone_size: once; cdr3_aa: CASSSGMGRRYLNTGELFF; cdr3_nt: TGTGCCAGCAGCTCGGGGATGGGCAGGCGGTACCTGAACACCGGGGAGCTGTTTTTT
d_call: TRBD2; v_call: TRBV5-1; j_call: TRBJ2-2; clone_size: -; cdr3_aa: CASRRAERESLGELFF; cdr3_nt: TGCGCCAGCAGACGCGCGGAGCGGGAGTCCTTGGGGGAGCTGTTTTTT
d_call: TRBD1; v_call: TRBV5-4; j_call: TRBJ1-4; clone_size: -; cdr3_aa: CASSLQGINEKLFF; cdr3_nt: TGTGCCAGCAGTCTACAGGGGATTAATGAAAAACTGTTTTTT
d_call: TRBD2; v_call: TRBV19; j_call: TRBJ2-3; clone_size: -; cdr3_aa: CASSGGRADTQYF; cdr3_nt: TGTGCCAGTAGCGGCGGGAGAGCAGATACGCAGTATTTT
d_call: TRBD1; v_call: TRBV10-1; j_call: TRBJ1-1; clone_size: -; cdr3_aa: CASSEDFGQAEAFF; cdr3_nt: TGCGCCAGCAGCGAAGATTTCGGACAGGCTGAAGCTTTCTTT
d_call: -; v_call: TRBV5-5; j_call: TRBJ2-1; clone_size: -; cdr3_aa: CASRLDGRSSGEQFF; cdr3_nt: TGTGCCAGCAGGTTAGACGGACGGTCCAGCGGGGAGCAGTTCTTC
d_call: -; v_call: TRBV9; j_call: TRBJ1-2; clone_size: -; cdr3_aa: CASSAGGAASYGYTF; cdr3_nt: TGTGCCAGCAGCGCGGGAGGGGCAGCCTCCTATGGCTACACCTTC
d_call: TRBD1; v_call: TRBV18; j_call: TRBJ1-2; clone_size: -; cdr3_aa: CASSPRGTGTRTNYGYTF; cdr3_nt: TGTGCCAGCTCACCGAGGGGGACAGGGACCCGAACTAACTATGGCTACACCTTC
d_call: -; v_call: TRBV27; j_call: TRBJ2-7; clone_size: -; cdr3_aa: CASRDREAGEQYF; cdr3_nt: TGTGCCAGCAGAGACAGGGAGGCCGGCGAGCAGTACTTC
d_call: -; v_call: TRBV2; j_call: TRBJ1-1; clone_size: -; cdr3_aa: CASQEGRLTEAFF; cdr3_nt: TGTGCCAGCCAGGAGGGCCGATTAACTGAAGCTTTCTTT
d_call: TRBD1; v_call: TRBV2; j_call: TRBJ2-1; clone_size: -; cdr3_aa: CASSLDRASYNEQFF; cdr3_nt: TGTGCCAGCAGTCTAGACAGGGCCTCCTACAATGAGCAGTTCTTC
d_call: -; v_call: TRBV7-2; j_call: TRBJ1-2; clone_size: once; cdr3_aa: CASSLGYGDRPRYGYTF; cdr3_nt: TGTGCCAGCAGCTTAGGTTACGGAGACCGCCCTCGCTATGGCTACACCTTC
d_call: TRBD1; v_call: TRBV6-5; j_call: TRBJ1-1; clone_size: -; cdr3_aa: CATKRPTGANTEAFF; cdr3_nt: TGTGCCACCAAACGCCCCACAGGGGCGAACACTGAAGCTTTCTTT
d_call: -; v_call: TRBV9; j_call: TRBJ1-3; clone_size: few; cdr3_aa: CASSVAAGSSGNTIYF; cdr3_nt: TGTGCCAGCAGCGTAGCTGCGGGGAGCTCTGGAAACACCATATATTTT
d_call: -; v_call: TRBV5-4; j_call: TRBJ2-6; clone_size: -; cdr3_aa: CASSLRQGLSGANVLTF; cdr3_nt: TGTGCCAGCAGCTTACGCCAGGGCCTCTCTGGGGCCAACGTCCTGACTTTC
d_call: TRBD1; v_call: TRBV14; j_call: TRBJ1-1; clone_size: -; cdr3_aa: CASRGTGFTEAFF; cdr3_nt: TGTGCCAGCAGAGGGACAGGGTTTACTGAAGCTTTCTTT
d_call: -; v_call: TRBV30; j_call: TRBJ1-6; clone_size: -; cdr3_aa: CAWSVRESSYNSPLHF; cdr3_nt: TGTGCCTGGAGTGTAAGGGAGAGCTCCTATAATTCACCCCTCCACTTT
d_call: -; v_call: TRBV10-3; j_call: TRBJ2-4; clone_size: -; cdr3_aa: CAISSEANIQYF; cdr3_nt: TGTGCCATCAGCTCCGAGGCTAACATTCAGTACTTC